This entry lists 22 T cell receptor beta chains sequenced from one sample in a study of blood T cell repertoires in COVID-19. Measured with immunoSEQ multiplex PCR; TCRdb has only the in-frame clones, and not every one. The data show about 190,000 clones, around 90% seen once. Sample: peripheral blood. The receptors originated from a man aged 45-65 years with acute or convalescent COVID-19.

As for this clone: An end of the junction differs from the germline gene, which may be a read error. The V and J genes are TRBV7-9 and TRBJ2-3, with D possibly being TRBD2 (5 bases). The CDR3 spans 15 residues. Germline CDR1 and CDR2: SEHNR and FQNEAQ (reference sequence). The CDR3 loop reads CASSLGPSSRDTQYF. The CDR3 DNA reads TGTGCCAGCAGCTTAGGACCCTCTAGCAGAGATACGCAGTATTTT.

The chain has TRBV28 and TRBJ2-7, with 7 bases that match TRBD1. CDR3 length: 16 residues. In germline, CDR1 is MDHEN, CDR2 SYDVKM. J gave up 0 bases and V 5 bases, and 10 bases lay outside the gene matches. The DNA of the CDR3 is TGTGCCAGCAGTGATATGACAGGGTCGACCTCCTACGAGCAGTACTTC. Translated, it gives CASSDMTGSTSYEQYF.

The CDR3 loop reads CASSLAGRGYTF. The CDR3 region has the DNA TGTGCCAGCAGCTTGGCAGGGAGGGGCTACACCTTC. The chain couples TRBV7-2 to TRBJ1-2; TRBD1 might be the D (5 bases). The CDR3 has 12 amino acids. With 3 bases removed from V and 8 bases from J, the gap between germline ends came to 10 bases. Germline V lookup: CDR1 SGHTA, CDR2 FQGNSA.

This chain joins TRBV3-1 (or the pseudogene TRBV3-2) and TRBJ1-4; 7 bases match TRBD1. The CDR3 consists of 16 residues. The V and J ends lost 5 bases and 2 bases, in that order; junction bases with no gene match: 8. Per the germline V gene, CDR1 is LGHDT and CDR2 is YNNKEL (reference sequence). CDR3 coding DNA: TGTGCCAGCAGCGGGACAGCGGGTTCGACTAATGAAAAACTGTTTTTT. Translated: CASSGTAGSTNEKLFF.

The gene calls are TRBV5-1 and TRBJ2-2; 9 nucleotides align to TRBD1. J gave up 0 bases and V 6 bases, and 3 bases lay outside the gene matches. The CDR3 covers 15 residues. Germline CDR1 reads SGHRS; CDR2 reads YFSETQ. The CDR3 is CASTTGGPNTGELFF. The CDR3 DNA reads TGCGCCAGCACCACAGGGGGCCCGAACACCGGGGAGCTGTTTTTT. Full variable domain (outside the CDR3, taken from reference TRBV5-1 and TRBJ2-2): KAGVTQTPRYLIKTRGQQVTLSCSPISGHRSVSWYQQTPGQGLQFLFEYFSETQRNKGNFPGRFSGRQFSNSRSEMNVSTLELGDSALYLCASTTGGPNTGELFFGEGSRLTVL.

The chain recombines TRBV6-2 or TRBV6-3 with TRBJ1-2, with D possibly being TRBD1 (5 bases). The CDR3 is 14 residues long. The V end was cut by 4 bases, the J end by 1 base, with 10 bases between. The V gene's germline CDR1 is MNHEY and CDR2 SVGEGT. The CDR3 loop is CASSLPDSNYGYTF. The CDR3 nucleotides read TGTGCCAGCAGTTTGCCTGACAGTAACTATGGCTACACCTTC.

The chain uses TRBV10-3 and TRBJ2-7; TRBD1 agrees at 9 bases. The J segment lost 3 bases and the V segment lost 2 bases, leaving 8 bases of the junction unmatched. Germline CDR1 and CDR2: ENHRY and SYGVKD. This CDR3 spans 16 amino acids. The CDR3 sequence is CAISEDVTGGGYEQYF. CDR3 DNA: TGTGCCATCAGTGAGGATGTAACAGGGGGCGGCTACGAGCAGTACTTC.

Concerning this clone itself: A junction boundary mismatches the germline segment, possibly from a read error. The gene calls are TRBV7-3 and TRBJ2-3; maybe TRBD2 (5 bases). The CDR3 is 13 residues long. Germline CDR1 reads SGHTA; CDR2 reads FQGTGA. CDR3 coding DNA: TGTGCCAGCAGCTTGTCTAGCAGAGATACGCAGTATTTT. This sequence encodes CASSLSSRDTQYF. The whole variable domain, filled in from reference TRBV7-3 and TRBJ2-3, reads GAGVSQTPSNKVTEKGKYVELRCDPISGHTALYWYRQSLGQGPEFLIYFQGTGAADDSGLPNDRFFAVRPEGSVSTLKIQRTERGDSAVYLCASSLSSRDTQYFGPGTRLTVL.

The V call is TRBV6-5, the J call TRBJ1-1; weak D call: TRBD1 (5 bases). The CDR3 runs 15 residues. V lost 5 bases and J lost 4, with 17 bases in between. Germline CDR1 reads MNHEY; CDR2 reads SVGAGI. CDR3 nucleotide sequence: TGTGCCAGCAGTCGTTTGGGGAGGGGCCCCACTGAAGCTTTCTTT. Protein product: CASSRLGRGPTEAFF.

The chain recombines TRBV11-2 with TRBJ2-5; 8 positions agree with TRBD1. CDR1 and CDR2 from the germline V gene are SGHAT and FQNNGV. CDR3 length: 14 amino acids. V gave up 5 bases and J gave up 3 bases; unmatched junction bases: 5. In DNA form, the CDR3 reads TGTGCCAGCAGCCGAACAGGGGGGAAAGAGACCCAGTACTTC. This encodes CASSRTGGKETQYF.

The V and J genes are TRBV27 and TRBJ2-7; TRBD1 matches at 9 bases. The CDR3 is 15 residues long. After removal of 6 bases from V and 3 bases from J, the junction contained 9 bases not matched to a gene. CDR1 and CDR2 (germline): MNHEY, SMNVEV (reference sequence). The CDR3: CASRRTGTGNYEQYF. CDR3 in DNA: TGTGCCAGCAGGAGAACCGGGACAGGGAACTACGAGCAGTACTTC.

V is TRBV28 and J is TRBJ1-2, with D uncertain. Per the germline V gene, CDR1 is MDHEN and CDR2 is SYDVKM. There are 14 residues in the CDR3. V was shortened by 5 bases and J by 8 bases, with 18 bases between the two germline ends. The CDR3 loop is CASSPPGKLGGYTF. CDR3 DNA: TGTGCCAGCAGTCCCCCCGGGAAGCTGGGGGGCTACACCTTC.

The chain joins TRBV28 to TRBJ2-3; 8 bases align to TRBD1. The germline V gene encodes CDR1 MDHEN and CDR2 SYDVKM. The ends lost 4 bases at V and 2 bases at J; junction bases unmatched: 5. The length of the CDR3 is 15 residues. The CDR3 region has the DNA TGTGCCAGCAGTTGGGGGACAGGACTCACAGATACGCAGTATTTT. Protein sequence: CASSWGTGLTDTQYF. Full variable domain (outside the CDR3, taken from reference TRBV28 and TRBJ2-3): DVKVTQSSRYLVKRTGEKVFLECVQDMDHENMFWYRQDPGLGLRLIYFSYDVKMKEKGDIPEGYSVSREKKERFSLILESASTNQTSMYLCASSWGTGLTDTQYFGPGTRLTVL.

The chain recombines TRBV30 with TRBJ1-4, with D tentatively TRBD1 (6 bases). The CDR3 length is 13 residues. Germline V lookup: CDR1 GTSNPN, CDR2 SVGIG (reference sequence). V shed 4 bases and J shed 7 bases, with 13 bases lying between them. In DNA form, the CDR3 reads TGTGCCTGGACGGGGGGGCATGGTGAAAAACTGTTTTTT. Protein product: CAWTGGHGEKLFF.

The chain joins TRBV18 to TRBJ2-1, with D maybe TRBD2 (6 bases). Germline V gene lookup returns CDR1 KGHSH and CDR2 LQKENI. Deletions cut 0 bases from V and 3 bases from J, with 9 bases between. The CDR3 runs 15 residues. The CDR3, as DNA: TGTGCCAGCTCACCACCCGGGGGAGTCTACAATGAGCAGTTCTTC. Translating it yields CASSPPGGVYNEQFF. Filled out from reference TRBV18 and TRBJ2-1, the complete variable domain reads NAGVMQNPRHLVRRRGQEARLRCSPMKGHSHVYWYRQLPEEGLKFMVYLQKENIIDESGMPKERFSAEFPKEGPSILRIQQVVRGDSAAYFCASSPPGGVYNEQFFGPGTRLTVL.

The chain recombines TRBV12-5 with TRBJ1-3; 7 nucleotides match TRBD1. V shed 0 bases, J shed 7 bases, and the junction held 6 bases outside the gene matches. The CDR3 loop spans 15 amino acids. Looked up from germline, CDR1 is LGHNT and CDR2 is FRNRAP. The CDR3 nucleotides are TGTGCTAGTGGTTTGGTACAGGGGTCTTCTAACACCATATATTTT. Translated, it gives CASGLVQGSSNTIYF.

The chain links TRBV19 to TRBJ1-1, with D maybe TRBD1 (6 bases). The ends were cut back, 3 bases at V and 6 bases at J, with 17 bases in the middle. CDR1 is LNHDA, CDR2 SQIVND, per germline (reference sequence). This CDR3 is built from 15 residues. The CDR3, as DNA: TGTGCCAGTAGTATTTGGTCAGGGGAGTGGGCTGAAGCTTTCTTT. Protein sequence: CASSIWSGEWAEAFF. Looking up the rest from reference TRBV19 and TRBJ1-1 gives the full variable domain: DGGITQSPKYLFRKEGQNVTLSCEQNLNHDAMYWYRQDPGQGLRLIYYSQIVNDFQKGDIAEGYSVSREKKESFPLTVTSAQKNPTAFYLCASSIWSGEWAEAFFGQGTRLTVV.

This chain links TRBV18 with TRBJ2-3; 7 bases match TRBD2. Looked up from germline, CDR1 is KGHSH and CDR2 is LQKENI. Trimming at V came to 2 bases and at J to 4 bases, leaving 3 bases not matched to a gene. CDR3 size: 14 residues. In DNA, the CDR3 is TGTGCCAGCTCACCATGGGAGGGAGCAGATACGCAGTATTTT. Protein: CASSPWEGADTQYF. The full variable domain, with the rest looked up from reference TRBV18 and TRBJ2-3, is NAGVMQNPRHLVRRRGQEARLRCSPMKGHSHVYWYRQLPEEGLKFMVYLQKENIIDESGMPKERFSAEFPKEGPSILRIQQVVRGDSAAYFCASSPWEGADTQYFGPGTRLTVL.

The V gene is TRBV12-3 or TRBV12-4, the J gene TRBJ2-1; D is perhaps TRBD1 (6 bases). The CDR3 runs 13 residues. V was clipped by 4 bases and J by 5 bases, with 9 bases between them. This CDR3 reads CASSWGQDNEQFF. As DNA, the CDR3 is TGTGCCAGCAGTTGGGGACAAGACAATGAGCAGTTCTTC.

The V gene is TRBV29-1, the J gene TRBJ2-2, with TRBD1 matching 7 bases. This CDR3 spans 13 amino acids. J lost 0 bases, V lost 6 bases, and 1 base had no gene match. Per the germline V gene, CDR1 is SQVTM and CDR2 is ANQGSEA. The chain's CDR3 is CSVQGANTGELFF. DNA of the CDR3: TGCAGCGTCCAGGGGGCGAACACCGGGGAGCTGTTTTTT.

This rearrangement joins TRBV5-1 to TRBJ2-2, with a weak D call TRBD2 (5 bases). The CDR3 covers 15 residues. From germline, CDR1 is SGHRS and CDR2 YFSETQ. Trimming cost V 0 bases and J 3 bases, with 9 bases left between them. The CDR3 region has the DNA TGCGCCAGCAGCTTGGTGGCTAGCCACACCGGGGAGCTGTTTTTT. Translating it yields CASSLVASHTGELFF.

This chain connects TRBV2 to TRBJ2-1; D ambiguous. CDR1 and CDR2 from the germline V gene are SNHLY and FYNNEI. This CDR3 is built from 12 residues. With 3 bases removed from V and 8 bases from J, the gap between germline ends came to 8 bases. CDR3 sequence: CASSERPHEQFF. CDR3 DNA sequence: TGTGCCAGCAGTGAGAGGCCCCATGAGCAGTTCTTC.